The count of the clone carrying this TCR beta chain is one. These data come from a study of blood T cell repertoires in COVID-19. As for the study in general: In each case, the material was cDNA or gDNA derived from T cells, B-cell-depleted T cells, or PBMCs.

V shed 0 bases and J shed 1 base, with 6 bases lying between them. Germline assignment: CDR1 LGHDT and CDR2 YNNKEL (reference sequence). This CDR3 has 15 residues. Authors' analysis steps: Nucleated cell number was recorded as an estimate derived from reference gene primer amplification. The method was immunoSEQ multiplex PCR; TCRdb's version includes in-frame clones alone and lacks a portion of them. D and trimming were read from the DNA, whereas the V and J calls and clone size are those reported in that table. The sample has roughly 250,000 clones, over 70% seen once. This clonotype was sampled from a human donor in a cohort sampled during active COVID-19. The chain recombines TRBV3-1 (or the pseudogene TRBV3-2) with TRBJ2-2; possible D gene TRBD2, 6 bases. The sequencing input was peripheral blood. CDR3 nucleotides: TGTGCCAGCAGCCAAGACGGGAGGAACACCGGGGAGCTGTTTTTT. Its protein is CASSQDGRNTGELFF.